Reported below is one T cell receptor beta chain. This entry comes from a study of technical replicates of blood from several donors. Assay used: immunoSEQ multiplex PCR; TCRdb lists only in-frame clones, some missing. The repertoire consists of tens of thousands of clones, with 95% to 99% occurring once and the leading ten covering less than 0.25%. Germline V CDR1 and CDR2: SGHVS, FQNEAQ. This CDR3 comprises 11 residues. V lost 3 bases to trimming and J lost 8 bases, with 7 bases between them. The receptor's source is a human donor in good health. The sample was T cells isolated from PBMCs. The chain uses TRBV7-8 and TRBJ1-1; TRBD1 is a possible D gene (5 bases). CDR3 bases: TGTGCCAGCAGCTTGGCAGGGGAAGCTTTCTTT. Protein: CASSLAGEAFF.